The 26 T cell receptor beta chains below come from one sample, sequenced in a study of cytomegalovirus exposure and HLA in healthy donors. The PCR ran on 60 Vbeta and 13 Jbeta primers. Only in-frame clones appear in the TCRdb table, and some are missing; sequencing was by immunoSEQ multiplex PCR. The sample carries roughly 120,000 clones, 55% to 75% recorded once. What was sequenced was PBMCs. The receptors come from a middle-aged woman in good health and CMV-seropositive.

For the CDR3, the DNA is TGTGCCAGTAGTATGTGGCAGGGGCTATCCTCCTACGAGCAGTACTTC. It yields the protein CASSMWQGLSSYEQYF. The J gene is TRBJ2-7, the V gene TRBV19, with a weak D call TRBD1 (6 bases). Germline CDR1 is LNHDA and CDR2 is SQIVND (reference sequence). CDR3 length: 16 amino acids. V lost 3 bases, J lost 0 bases, and 15 bases lay in between.

The chain couples TRBV6-1 to TRBJ1-1; a possible D gene is TRBD1 (5 bases). The length of the CDR3 is 14 residues. Trimming pared 1 base from V and 4 bases from J, leaving 10 bases between. Germline CDR1 is MNHNS and CDR2 is SASEGT. This CDR3 reads CASSEDGRGTEAFF. Here the CDR3 DNA reads TGTGCCAGCAGTGAAGACGGGAGGGGCACTGAAGCTTTCTTT.

The V call is TRBV4-1, the J call TRBJ2-2; TRBD2 is a possible D gene (6 bases). This CDR3 is 15 amino acids long. Between the trimmed V and J ends, which lost 0 bases and 8 bases, there was a span of 13 bases. Germline V gene lookup returns CDR1 MGHRA and CDR2 YSYEKL. The CDR3 loop is CASSQDTWAGGELFF. The CDR3 DNA is TGCGCCAGCAGCCAAGATACCTGGGCGGGGGGGGAGCTGTTTTTT.

The chain has TRBV2 and TRBJ2-1; TRBD2 aligns across 8 bases. V dropped 4 bases and J dropped 4; count of bases not matched to a gene: 6. Germline values: CDR1 SNHLY, CDR2 FYNNEI. This CDR3 is built from 15 residues. The DNA for the CDR3 is TGTGCCAGCAGTGCGTCGGGGGGGGAATACAATGAGCAGTTCTTC. Translation: CASSASGGEYNEQFF. The complete variable domain, with remaining parts taken from reference TRBV2 and TRBJ2-1, reads EPEVTQTPSHQVTQMGQEVILRCVPISNHLYFYWYRQILGQKVEFLVSFYNNEISEKSEIFDDQFSVERPDGSNFTLKIRSTKLEDSAMYFCASSASGGEYNEQFFGPGTRLTVL.

V and J are TRBV7-3 and TRBJ2-7; TRBD1 is a possible D gene (6 bases). Trimming left V 6 bases short and J 0 bases short, with 12 bases between. The germline V gene has CDR1 SGHTA and CDR2 FQGTGA. The CDR3 is 14 residues long. The CDR3 spells CASSPDSGSYEQYF. CDR3 in DNA: TGTGCCAGCAGTCCGGACAGCGGCTCCTACGAGCAGTACTTC. The full variable domain, completed using reference TRBV7-3 and TRBJ2-7, is GAGVSQTPSNKVTEKGKYVELRCDPISGHTALYWYRQSLGQGPEFLIYFQGTGAADDSGLPNDRFFAVRPEGSVSTLKIQRTERGDSAVYLCASSPDSGSYEQYFGPGTRLTVT.

The rearrangement uses TRBV4-1 and TRBJ2-7, with TRBD2 matching over 8 bases. Germline V gene data show CDR1 as MGHRA and CDR2 as YSYEKL. The CDR3 is 15 amino acids. The trim removed 0 bases at V and 2 bases at J, leaving 3 bases unmatched. Here the CDR3 DNA reads TGCGCCAGCAGCCAAGAAGCGGGAGCGACCTACGAGCAGTACTTC. This encodes CASSQEAGATYEQYF.

With regard to this clone: At one of its ends the junction is not consistent with the germline gene, which may arise from a read error. This sequence joins TRBV4-3 and TRBJ1-1, with D uncertain. Germline lookup yields CDR1 LGHNA and CDR2 YSLEER. The CDR3 totals 14 residues. CDR3 protein: CASSEDYDILETFF. CDR3 DNA: TGCGCCAGCAGCGAAGACTACGACATATTAGAAACTTTCTTT.

The chain has TRBV6-5 and TRBJ2-5; D might be TRBD2 (5 bases). CDR1 is MNHEY, CDR2 SVGAGI, per germline. The CDR3 consists of 14 residues. Between the trimmed V and J ends, which lost 7 bases and 4 bases, there was a span of 16 bases. The CDR3, as DNA: TGTGCCAGCACGGTTAGCGCTCCTTCAGAGACCCAGTACTTC. Encoded protein: CASTVSAPSETQYF.

The V gene is TRBV29-1, the J gene TRBJ2-1, with 8 positions matching TRBD1. Germline-derived CDR1 and CDR2 are SQVTM and ANQGSEA. The junction had 10 bases not matched to a gene; V was cut back by 6 bases and J by 6 bases. This CDR3 spans 14 amino acids. CDR3 loop: CSVRPGTGVNEQFF. Here the CDR3 DNA reads TGCAGCGTCCGACCCGGGACAGGTGTCAATGAGCAGTTCTTC.

CDR3: CSFDRNEKLFF. DNA for the CDR3: TGCAGCTTCGACAGAAATGAAAAACTGTTTTTT. V and J are TRBV20-1 and TRBJ1-4; D may be TRBD1 (5 bases). Germline V lookup: CDR1 DFQATT, CDR2 SNEGSKA (reference sequence). The CDR3 is 11 amino acids.

This clone has just one count. For the CDR3, the DNA is TGTGCCAGCAGCCGGGACAGGCAAGAGACCCAGTACTTC. Translating gives CASSRDRQETQYF. The genes are TRBV11-1 and TRBJ2-5; 8 bases fit TRBD1. In germline, CDR1 is SGHAT, CDR2 FQDESV (reference sequence). V lost 5 bases, J lost 2 bases, and 1 base stayed unmatched. CDR3 length: 13 residues.

This chain links TRBV6-6 with TRBJ1-2, with D possibly being TRBD1 (5 bases). From germline, CDR1 is MNHNY and CDR2 SVGAGI (reference sequence). The CDR3 contains 14 residues. V shed 2 bases and J shed 2 bases, with 9 bases lying between them. DNA of the CDR3: TGTGCCAGCAGTTACGGCCAGGGAAACTATGGCTACACCTTC. Translation: CASSYGQGNYGYTF.

This clone has more than one count but fewer than ten. This chain links TRBV4-3 with TRBJ2-1; 7 positions agree with TRBD1. The length of the CDR3 is 15 residues. Germline V CDR1 and CDR2: LGHNA, YSLEER. Trimming at V came to 5 bases and at J to 6 bases, leaving 10 bases not matched to a gene. The CDR3 sequence is CASSEGGGESNEQFF. DNA of the CDR3: TGCGCCAGCAGCGAAGGGGGCGGAGAGAGCAATGAGCAGTTCTTC.

The V and J genes are TRBV18 and TRBJ2-7; tentatively, D is TRBD1 (5 bases). The CDR3 consists of 15 residues. Germline lookup yields CDR1 KGHSH and CDR2 LQKENI. Trimming removed 3 bases from V and 1 base from J, with 13 bases in between. The CDR3: CASSPETDPSYEQYF. The CDR3 nucleotides are TGTGCCAGCTCACCCGAGACAGATCCGTCCTACGAGCAGTACTTC. The complete variable domain, with remaining parts taken from reference TRBV18 and TRBJ2-7, reads NAGVMQNPRHLVRRRGQEARLRCSPMKGHSHVYWYRQLPEEGLKFMVYLQKENIIDESGMPKERFSAEFPKEGPSILRIQQVVRGDSAAYFCASSPETDPSYEQYFGPGTRLTVT.

The chain employs TRBV18 and TRBJ1-5, with TRBD1 as a possible D gene (5 bases). CDR3 length: 14 amino acids. Trimming stripped 6 bases from V and 5 bases from J, with 14 bases between. Germline lookup yields CDR1 KGHSH and CDR2 LQKENI. CDR3 sequence (DNA): TGTGCCAGCTCCCCAATTGGAGGGGATCAGCCCCAGCATTTT. Its translation is CASSPIGGDQPQHF. Based on the CDR3 plus reference TRBV18 and TRBJ1-5, the full variable domain is NAGVMQNPRHLVRRRGQEARLRCSPMKGHSHVYWYRQLPEEGLKFMVYLQKENIIDESGMPKERFSAEFPKEGPSILRIQQVVRGDSAAYFCASSPIGGDQPQHFGDGTRLSIL.

The CDR3: CASSVGTSGNEQFF. In nucleotides, the CDR3 is TGTGCCAGCAGCGTAGGGACTAGCGGCAATGAGCAGTTCTTC. The V and J genes are TRBV9 and TRBJ2-1, with 10 bases lining up with TRBD2. Germline CDR1 and CDR2: SGDLS and YYNGEE. Unmatched junction bases numbered 0, after V lost 0 bases and J lost 6 bases. The CDR3 is 14 residues long.

The rearrangement links TRBV19 to TRBJ2-1; 11 bases are a match to TRBD2. The CDR3 sequence is 15 residues long. V shed 6 bases and J 3 bases; nucleotides not matched to a gene: 4. Germline V gene sequence: CDR1 LNHDA, CDR2 SQIVND (reference sequence). This CDR3 is CASSQGTSGYNEQFF. For the CDR3, the DNA is TGTGCCAGTAGCCAAGGGACTAGCGGCTACAATGAGCAGTTCTTC.

The genes are TRBV16 and TRBJ1-1; D not resolved. Per germline, CDR1 KGHSY and CDR2 FQNENV. With 3 bases removed from V and 3 bases from J, the gap between germline ends came to 11 bases. The CDR3 runs 14 residues. The CDR3 sequence: CASSQMSGDTEAFF. DNA of the CDR3: TGTGCCAGCAGCCAGATGTCCGGGGACACTGAAGCTTTCTTT.

The chain carries TRBV19 and TRBJ2-1, with D possibly TRBD1 on 6 matching bases. The V gene lost 5 bases and the J gene lost 6 bases, with 14 bases spanning the gap. Germline values: CDR1 LNHDA, CDR2 SQIVND (reference sequence). This CDR3 has 14 residues. The CDR3 bases are TGTGCCAGTAGTGAACAGGGATTCGGCAATGAGCAGTTCTTC. It translates to CASSEQGFGNEQFF. Combining the CDR3 with reference TRBV19 and TRBJ2-1 gives the whole variable domain DGGITQSPKYLFRKEGQNVTLSCEQNLNHDAMYWYRQDPGQGLRLIYYSQIVNDFQKGDIAEGYSVSREKKESFPLTVTSAQKNPTAFYLCASSEQGFGNEQFFGPGTRLTVL.

This clone turned up a few times. V usage is TRBV5-1 and J usage is TRBJ2-7, with a weak D call TRBD1 (5 bases). Germline-derived CDR1 and CDR2 are SGHRS and YFSETQ. Trimming removed 5 bases at V and 3 bases at J, with 18 bases between. CDR3 length: 15 amino acids. The CDR3 loop is CASRKDTAIGYEQYF. In DNA, the CDR3 is TGCGCCAGCAGAAAGGACACGGCAATAGGCTACGAGCAGTACTTC.

This clone showed up just once. V usage is TRBV6-5 and J usage is TRBJ2-7, with D perhaps matching TRBD2 (6 bases). Trimming removed 6 bases from V and 3 bases from J, with 18 bases in between. Germline loops: CDR1 MNHEY, CDR2 SVGAGI. CDR3 size: 15 residues. The CDR3, as DNA: TGTGCCAGCAGCCTCCATACCGGGAGAAACTACGAGCAGTACTTC. It specifies CASSLHTGRNYEQYF.

The chain combines TRBV6-6 with TRBJ1-3, with TRBD1 identical over 8 bases. After removal of 6 bases from V and 2 bases from J, the junction contained 6 bases not matched to a gene. Germline values: CDR1 MNHNY, CDR2 SVGAGI (reference sequence). The CDR3 runs to 15 residues. CDR3 protein: CASRRQGYAGNTIYF. CDR3 in DNA: TGTGCCAGCAGGCGACAGGGGTATGCTGGAAACACCATATATTTT.

This clone was counted a single time. The chain has TRBV10-3 and TRBJ1-3; D unclear. V lost 2 bases and J lost 4, with 15 bases in between. Germline CDR1 and CDR2: ENHRY and SYGVKD. This CDR3 has 16 amino acids. The CDR3 region has the DNA TGTGCCATCAGTGAGCCCTCACTCAATGCAGGAAACACCATATATTTT. Protein product: CAISEPSLNAGNTIYF.

V usage is TRBV6-5 and J usage is TRBJ1-4, with 9 bases fitting TRBD1. V lost 6 bases to trimming and J lost 6 bases; unmatched junction nucleotides: 5. Germline loops: CDR1 MNHEY, CDR2 SVGAGI. This CDR3 has 14 amino acids. CDR3 nucleotide sequence: TGTGCCAGCAGAGGACAGGGGAAGGATGAAAAACTGTTTTTT. Translation: CASRGQGKDEKLFF.

The rearrangement joins TRBV5-1 to TRBJ1-4; D gene ambiguous. CDR3 length: 14 amino acids. V was cut by 7 bases and J by 3 bases, with 13 bases left in between. Germline V lookup: CDR1 SGHRS, CDR2 YFSETQ. CDR3 in amino acids: CASAREGSNEKLFF. CDR3 nucleotides: TGCGCCAGCGCAAGGGAGGGCTCTAATGAAAAACTGTTTTTT.

The V call is TRBV11-1, the J call TRBJ1-4; D unresolved. The CDR3 runs to 15 residues. The V gene lost 2 bases and the J gene lost 3 bases, with 10 bases spanning the gap. CDR1 and CDR2 (germline): SGHAT, FQDESV (reference sequence). CDR3 loop: CASSLRRRPNEKLFF. The CDR3 region has the DNA TGTGCCAGCAGCTTACGGAGGCGGCCTAATGAAAAACTGTTTTTT.